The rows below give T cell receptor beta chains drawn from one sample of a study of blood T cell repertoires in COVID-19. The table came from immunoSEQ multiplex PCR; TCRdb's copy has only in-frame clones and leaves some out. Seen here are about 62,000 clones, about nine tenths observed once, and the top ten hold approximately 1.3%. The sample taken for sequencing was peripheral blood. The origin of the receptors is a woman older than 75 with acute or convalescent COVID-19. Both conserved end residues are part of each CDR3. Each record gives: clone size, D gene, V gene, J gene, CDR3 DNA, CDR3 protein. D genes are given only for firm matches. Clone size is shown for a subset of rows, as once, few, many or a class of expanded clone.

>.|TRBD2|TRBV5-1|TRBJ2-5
TGCGCCAGCAGCTTGCCAGGACTAGGAGAGACCCAGTACTTC
CASSLPGLGETQYF
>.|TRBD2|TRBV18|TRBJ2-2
TGTGCCAGCTCACCATTTAGTATTTCGGGAGGGCCCGCCGGGGAGCTGTTTTTT
CASSPFSISGGPAGELFF
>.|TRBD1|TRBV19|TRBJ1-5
TGTGCCAGTAGTATAAGTGGGACAGGCTATAGCAATCAGCCCCAGCATTTT
CASSISGTGYSNQPQHF
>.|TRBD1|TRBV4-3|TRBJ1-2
TGCGCCAGCAGCCAGGACAGGGCGGGATTCTATGGCTACACCTTC
CASSQDRAGFYGYTF
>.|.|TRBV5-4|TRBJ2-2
TGTGCCAGCAGCTCCCCCGGTGCGGCGAACACCGGGGAGCTGTTTTTT
CASSSPGAANTGELFF
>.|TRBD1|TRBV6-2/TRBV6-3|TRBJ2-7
TGTGCCAGCAGTTCGCACAGGGGAGTTCCGCACGAGCAGTACTTC
CASSSHRGVPHEQYF
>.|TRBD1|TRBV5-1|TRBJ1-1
TGCGCCAGCAGACGGACAGGGGATCACACTGAAGCTTTCTTT
CASRRTGDHTEAFF
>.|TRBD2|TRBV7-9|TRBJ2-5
TGTGCCAGCAGCTCGACCCTTGGCGGGAGTATTCTGGAGACCCAGTACTTC
CASSSTLGGSILETQYF
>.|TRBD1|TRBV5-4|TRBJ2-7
TGTGCCAGCAGCTTCACAGGGGGGAACGAGCAGTACTTC
CASSFTGGNEQYF
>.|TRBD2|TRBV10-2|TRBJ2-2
TGCGCCAGCAGGACGGCGGGAGCGAGCACCGGGGAGCTGTTTTTT
CASRTAGASTGELFF
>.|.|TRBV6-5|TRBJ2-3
TGTGCCAGCAGTAAAATAACGGGAGCGGCAGATACGCAGTATTTT
CASSKITGAADTQYF
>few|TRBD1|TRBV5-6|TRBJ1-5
TGTGCCAGCAGCAACACAGGGGGCGGGCAGCCCCAGCATTTT
CASSNTGGGQPQHF
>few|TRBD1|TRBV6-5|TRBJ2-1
TGTGCCAGCAGTCTCCGGGACAGTTACAATGAGCAGTTCTTC
CASSLRDSYNEQFF
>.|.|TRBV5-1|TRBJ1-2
TGCGCCAGCAGCTTGGCAGGGCCGACGGTCTACACCTTC
CASSLAGPTVYTF
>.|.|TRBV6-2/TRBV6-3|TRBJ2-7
TGTGCCAGCAGTTACGAGGACAGAGGGTCCTACGAGCAGTACTTC
CASSYEDRGSYEQYF
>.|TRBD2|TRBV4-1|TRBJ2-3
TGCGCCAGCAGCCTCCGACGACTAGCGGGGGGGCTGGCAGATACGCAGTATTTT
CASSLRRLAGGLADTQYF
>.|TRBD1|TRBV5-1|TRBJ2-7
TGCGCCAGCAGCTTTTGGACAGGCACCTCACAAGGGCAGTACTTC
CASSFWTGTSQGQYF
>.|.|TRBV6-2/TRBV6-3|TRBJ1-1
TGTGCCAGCAGTTACTCCCACCTCGGGACTGAAGCTTTCTTT
CASSYSHLGTEAFF
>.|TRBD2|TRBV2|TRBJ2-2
TGTGCCAGCAGACGGGAGGGGGTCGGGGAGCTGTTTTTT
CASRREGVGELFF
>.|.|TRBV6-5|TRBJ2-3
TGTGCCAGCAGTTACTATGACAGTAGCACAGATACGCAGTATTTT
CASSYYDSSTDTQYF
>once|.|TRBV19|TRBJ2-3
TGTGCCAGTAGTATCGCGGGGCAGCTAGACACAGATACGCAGTATTTT
CASSIAGQLDTDTQYF
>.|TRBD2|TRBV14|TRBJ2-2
TGTGCCAGCAGCCAAGTCTTAGCGGGAGGTCTGTTTTTT
CASSQVLAGGLFF
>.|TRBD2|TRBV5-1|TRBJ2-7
TGCGCCAGCAGCTTGGGGGGGCTAGCGGGAGTTGGCTACGAGCAGTACTTC
CASSLGGLAGVGYEQYF
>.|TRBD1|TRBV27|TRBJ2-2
TGTGCCAGCAGTTCCTACCGGGACAGTCTTAATGCCGGGGAGCTGTTTTTT
CASSSYRDSLNAGELFF
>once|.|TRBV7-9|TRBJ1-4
TGTGCCAGCAGTTCAGGGATGATTGAAAAACTGTTTTTT
CASSSGMIEKLFF
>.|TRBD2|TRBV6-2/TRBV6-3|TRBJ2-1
TGTGCCAGCAGCCTCGGGACTAGCTACAATGAGCAGTTCTTC
CASSLGTSYNEQFF
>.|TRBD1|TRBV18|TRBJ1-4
TGTGCCAGCTCCCGGGACAGGGGGCATGAAAAACTGTTTTTT
CASSRDRGHEKLFF